Listed below are T cell receptor beta chains from one sample, sequenced in a study of T-cell reconstitution after alpha-beta-depleted transplantation in children. TCRdb ran MiXCR on the PCR reads and lists one entry per CDR3 protein. The repertoire consists of hundreds of thousands of distinct CDR3 sequences, with around a sixth occurring once and the leading ten covering around 45%. Sequences were derived from PBMCs, mostly from graft donor cells, sampled 360 days after TCRalphabeta/CD19-depleted stem cell transplant. All receptors derive from a male patient between 2 and 15 years old who had a stem cell transplant for acute lymphoblastic leukemia, so the T cells may come from the graft donor. Each CDR3 is given with its conserved first and last residue. D genes are given only for firm matches. The listing skips clone size in some rows; elsewhere it reads once, few, many or a size class.

>TRBJ2-5|.|TRBV7-8|.
CASRPGLRVDQETQYF
TGTGCCAGCAGACCCGGGTTACGAGTTGACCAAGAGACCCAGTACTTC
>TRBJ2-1|.|TRBV5-1|few
CASSSEFRTLDEQFF
TGCGCCAGCAGCTCAGAGTTCAGGACCCTCGATGAGCAGTTCTTC
>TRBJ1-5|TRBD1|TRBV7-6|.
CASSLSLLGRTHRGREDQPQHF
TGTGCCAGCAGCTTATCCCTGTTGGGGAGAACCCACAGGGGGCGAGAGGATCAGCCCCAGCATTTT
>TRBJ2-5|.|TRBV11-1|.
CASRRDQETQYF
TGTGCCAGCAGACGGGACCAAGAGACCCAGTACTTC
>TRBJ1-1|.|TRBV4-2|.
CASSQEGRANTEAFF
TGTGCCAGCAGCCAAGAAGGCAGGGCGAACACTGAAGCTTTCTTT
>TRBJ2-5|TRBD1|TRBV24-1|.
CATSDRSGTGEGETQYF
TGTGCCACCAGTGACCGATCCGGGACAGGGGAGGGAGAGACCCAGTACTTC
>TRBJ2-7|TRBD1|TRBV5-6|few
CASSLLGPGGDEQYF
TGTGCCAGCAGCTTGCTAGGTCCAGGGGGTGACGAGCAGTACTTC
>TRBJ2-2|.|TRBV12-3/TRBV12-4|.
CASSFRDRVVVGLNTGELFF
TGTGCCAGCAGTTTTAGAGACAGGGTAGTTGTGGGACTGAACACCGGGGAGCTGTTTTTT
>TRBJ1-2|TRBD1|TRBV20-1|.
CSAGRGKRANYGYTF
TGCAGTGCGGGCAGGGGGAAAAGAGCTAACTATGGCTACACCTTC
>TRBJ2-1|TRBD2|TRBV7-2|few
CASSLRAGGVLYEQFF
TGTGCCAGCAGCTTAAGGGCGGGGGGGGTCCTGTATGAGCAGTTCTTC
>TRBJ1-4|.|TRBV2|few
CASPGMGANNEKLFF
TGTGCCAGCCCTGGCATGGGGGCGAATAATGAAAAACTGTTTTTT
>TRBJ2-1|TRBD2|TRBV7-2|few
CASSLARRTSGYNEQFF
TGTGCCAGCAGCTTAGCTAGACGTACTAGCGGGTACAATGAGCAGTTCTTC
>TRBJ2-1|.|TRBV4-2|.
CASSQEAEQFF
TGTGCCAGCAGCCAAGAGGCTGAGCAGTTCTTC
>TRBJ2-4|.|TRBV10-3|.
CATGSAKNIQYF
TGTGCCACAGGGTCTGCCAAAAACATTCAGTACTTC
>TRBJ2-7|.|TRBV4-1|many
CASSQVGGVGRDSYEQYF
TGCGCCAGCAGCCAAGTCGGCGGGGTGGGCAGAGACTCCTACGAGCAGTACTTC
>TRBJ2-2|.|TRBV15|.
CATSRRPHWSTGELFF
TGTGCCACCAGCAGACGGCCACATTGGAGCACCGGGGAGCTGTTTTTT
>TRBJ1-2|.|TRBV11-2|few
CASSPLTGTRNYGGYTF
TGTGCCAGCAGCCCCTTGACGGGCACCCGTAACTATGGCGGCTACACCTTC
>TRBJ2-2|TRBD2|TRBV4-2|.
CASSRISGGAGELFF
TGTGCCAGCAGCAGAATTAGCGGGGGGGCCGGGGAGCTGTTTTTT
>TRBJ2-7|TRBD2|TRBV11-2|.
CASSLGLADYYEQYF
TGTGCCAGCAGCTTAGGACTAGCAGATTATTACGAGCAGTACTTC
>TRBJ2-7|.|TRBV9|few
CASSPLGGAYEQYF
TGTGCCAGCAGCCCCCTAGGGGGGGCCTACGAGCAGTACTTC
>TRBJ2-2|TRBD1|TRBV15|many
CATSRRTGTTGELFF
TGTGCCACCAGCAGAAGGACAGGGACCACCGGGGAGCTGTTTTTT
>TRBJ1-2|.|TRBV29-1|.
CSVEGAARGYTF
TGCAGCGTTGAAGGGGCAGCCCGGGGCTACACCTTC
>TRBJ2-1|TRBD2|TRBV29-1|few
CSVVAGVGDEQFF
TGCAGCGTTGTAGCGGGAGTCGGAGATGAGCAGTTCTTC
>TRBJ1-2|.|TRBV2|.
CASSEEGLDGYTF
TGTGCCAGCAGTGAGGAGGGTTTGGATGGCTACACCTTC
>TRBJ1-1|.|TRBV5-1|many
CASRTHGSMNTEAFF
TGCGCCAGCAGAACCCATGGGTCCATGAACACTGAAGCTTTCTTT
>TRBJ2-3|.|TRBV7-9|few
CASSLEQGTDTQYF
TGTGCCAGCAGCTTAGAACAGGGCACAGATACGCAGTATTTT
>TRBJ1-6|.|TRBV7-2|few
CASSHRVYNSPLHF
TGTGCCAGCAGCCACCGGGTCTATAATTCACCCCTCCACTTT
>TRBJ1-3|.|TRBV18|few
CASSPLGSLVSGNTIYF
TGTGCCAGCTCACCGTTGGGTTCGTTAGTTTCTGGAAACACCATATATTTT
>TRBJ2-1|.|TRBV15|few
CATSRKLVSYNEQFF
TGTGCCACCAGCAGAAAGCTGGTCAGCTACAATGAGCAGTTCTTC
>TRBJ2-1|.|TRBV7-8|few
CASSREGPGNEQFF
TGTGCCAGCAGCCGGGAAGGTCCAGGGAATGAGCAGTTCTTC
>TRBJ1-1|.|TRBV11-2|few
CASSFEGGRAFF
TGTGCCAGCAGCTTTGAGGGGGGAAGAGCTTTCTTT
>TRBJ2-7|.|TRBV12-3/TRBV12-4|.
CASRGASYEQYF
TGTGCCAGCAGGGGAGCCTCCTACGAGCAGTACTTC
>TRBJ2-3|TRBD2|TRBV28|few
CASRFIRGRAADTQYF
TGTGCCAGCAGGTTTATCCGCGGGAGGGCCGCAGATACGCAGTATTTT
>TRBJ2-1|TRBD2|TRBV5-6|few
CASSPRLAGGMGNEQFF
TGTGCCAGCAGCCCCCGACTAGCGGGGGGGATGGGGAATGAGCAGTTCTTC
>TRBJ2-6|.|TRBV6-1|few
CAISEACRSPTGANVLTF
TGTGCCATCAGTGAAGCATGTCGGAGTCCGACTGGGGCCAACGTCCTGACTTTC
>TRBJ2-5|TRBD2|TRBV7-2|few
CASSLRGAGSYQETQYF
TGTGCCAGCAGCTTAAGAGGAGCGGGGAGCTACCAAGAGACCCAGTACTTC
>TRBJ2-3|.|TRBV18|few
CASSPPTDTQYF
TGTGCCAGCTCACCTCCCACAGATACGCAGTATTTT
>TRBJ2-1|TRBD2|TRBV7-8|few
CASSLKRLAGVNEQFF
TGTGCCAGCAGCTTAAAGCGGCTAGCGGGAGTCAATGAGCAGTTCTTC
>TRBJ2-1|.|TRBV4-3|.
CASSQAGWYEQFF
TGCGCCAGCAGCCAAGCGGGGTGGTATGAGCAGTTCTTC
>TRBJ1-1|.|TRBV5-1|few
CASSLATETEAFF
TGCGCCAGCAGCTTGGCAACAGAAACTGAAGCTTTCTTT